This T cell receptor (beta chain) was profiled in a study of T cell responses to AZD1222 COVID-19 vaccine (dated by TCRdb to the early 2020s). Study-level background: TCR sequencing covered about 230 trial participants: around 210 given two doses of AZD1222 and approximately 26 given two doses of MenACWY control vaccine. Enrollment into the trials was organized by age into subgroups of 18-55, 56-69 and 70-plus years, and those subgroups contained 148, 28 and 57 TCR-sequenced participants, respectively.

The label giving this sample's time point can be read as: about 28 days (+/-7) after the second vaccine dose. Because spike-specific TCR depth and breadth did not differ between the two schedules, AZD1222 recipients who got a second dose at roughly 4 weeks were pooled with those who got a second dose at roughly 12 weeks. Samples from vaccinated people were obtained from the UK trials COV001 and COV002, which included a single-blind randomized controlled phase 2/3 trial of AZD1222 (ChAdOx1 nCoV-19) in healthy adults. For TCRbeta chain sequencing, PBMC samples were collected from trial participants at day 0 and at day 28 after the second dose. The CDR3, from cysteine to phenylalanine, totals 13 residues. The sequence is cut down to CDR3 DNA, 39 bases in frame from base 1. At the junction V is shortened by 0 bases and J by 1 base, with 3 bases in between. The CDR1 and CDR2 encoded by the germline V gene are SGHRS and YFSETQ.

The CDR3 regions of human TCRbeta chains were subjected to immunosequencing. The authors processed their data as follows. TCRs in the repertoires were compared against a reference library of SARS-CoV-2-specific TCRs that had been generated with the MIRA antigen-specificity platform. Breadth meant the fraction of unique TCRs that were SARS-CoV-2-associated, whereas depth meant the fraction of total T cells that were SARS-CoV-2-associated. Using the MIRA data, every spike-specific TCR was mapped to the spike region that the TCR reacted to and assigned to either a CD4 or a CD8 class. Log10-transformed breadth and depth values were compared by one-way ANOVA with Sidak's multiple comparisons tests. TCRdb mirrors the immuneACCESS table, restricted to in-frame sequences. Some clones are absent from its copies; in checked studies, under half trace to an unresolved V gene, and the reason for the others is unknown. The D gene and trimming were derived from the DNA, and the V and J assignments and clone size from that table. Recorded for this sample are more than 70,000 clones; 90% of them occurred a single time. The ten largest clones capture 3% to 3.5% of the sample.

In regard to this clone: Its antigen has not been determined. No much larger clonotype is one base removed from it; base qualities were not supplied.

On the study overall, not on this receptor specifically: A significant rise in spike-specific TCR breadth and depth was observed after two AZD1222 doses relative to day 0 and relative to MenACWY recipients. The 56-69-year group was small, and its depth increase did not reach significance, likely because of low power. Conclusions about previously exposed vaccinees were limited because only 6 or 7 AZD1222 recipients were SARS-CoV-2 seropositive at baseline. Most participants were white British and females outnumbered males, and the authors suggested that clonal diversity may have been underestimated. Reportedly, close to half of the unique spike-specific TCRs recognized epitopes lying outside the regions that are mutated in the B.1.351 and B.1.1.7 variants. The vaccine-associated CD4 TCRs covered the entire spike protein, and the dominant responses fell in regions 160-218 and 743-854. Because no day 14 peak-response samples were available, repertoires were characterized only after the peak T cell response.

Recombination linked TRBV5-1 to TRBJ2-3; the D gene lacks a confident call. The input for sequencing was peripheral blood, taken 28 days after the second AZD1222 dose. The receptor was derived from an adult who received the AZD1222 COVID-19 vaccine. The DNA sequence is given as TGCGCCAGCAGCTTGGGTGGCACAGATACGCAGTATTTT. This codes for CASSLGGTDTQYF.